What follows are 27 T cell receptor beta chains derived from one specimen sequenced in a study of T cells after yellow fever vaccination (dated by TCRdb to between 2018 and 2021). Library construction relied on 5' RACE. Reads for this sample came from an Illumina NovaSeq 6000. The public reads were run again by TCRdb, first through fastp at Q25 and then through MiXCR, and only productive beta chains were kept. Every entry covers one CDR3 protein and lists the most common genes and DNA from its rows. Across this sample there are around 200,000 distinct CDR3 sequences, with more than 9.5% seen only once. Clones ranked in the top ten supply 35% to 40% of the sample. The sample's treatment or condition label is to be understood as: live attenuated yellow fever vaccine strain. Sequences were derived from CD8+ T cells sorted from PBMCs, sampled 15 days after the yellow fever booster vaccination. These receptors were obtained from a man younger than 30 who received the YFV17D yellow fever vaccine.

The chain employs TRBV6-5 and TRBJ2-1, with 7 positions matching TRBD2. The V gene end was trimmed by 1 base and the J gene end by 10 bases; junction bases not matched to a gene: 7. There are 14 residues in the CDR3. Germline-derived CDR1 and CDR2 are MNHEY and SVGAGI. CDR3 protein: CASSYLGGGDEQFF. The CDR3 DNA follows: TGTGCCAGCAGTTACTTGGGGGGGGGAGACGAGCAGTTCTTC.

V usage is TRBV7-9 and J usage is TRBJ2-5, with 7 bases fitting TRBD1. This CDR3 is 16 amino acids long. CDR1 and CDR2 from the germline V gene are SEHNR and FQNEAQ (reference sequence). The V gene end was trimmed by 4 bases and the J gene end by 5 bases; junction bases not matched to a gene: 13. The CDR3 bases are TGTGCCAGCAGCTCCCGGGACAGTGAATCCTGGGAGACCCAGTACTTC. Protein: CASSSRDSESWETQYF.

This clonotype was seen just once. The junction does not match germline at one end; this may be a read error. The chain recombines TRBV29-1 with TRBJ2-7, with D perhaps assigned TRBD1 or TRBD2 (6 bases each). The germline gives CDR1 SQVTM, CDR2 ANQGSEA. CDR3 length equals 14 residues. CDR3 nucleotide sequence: TGCAGCGTTGGAGGGGGGCAGGGCTCCCACGAGCAGTACTTC. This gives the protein CSVGGGQGSHEQYF.

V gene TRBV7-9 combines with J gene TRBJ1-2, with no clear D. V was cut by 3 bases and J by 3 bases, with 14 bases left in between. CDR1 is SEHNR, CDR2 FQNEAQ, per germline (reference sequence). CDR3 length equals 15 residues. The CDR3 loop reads CASSFSGGRYYGYTF. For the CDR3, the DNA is TGTGCCAGCAGCTTTAGTGGTGGCAGATACTATGGCTACACCTTC.

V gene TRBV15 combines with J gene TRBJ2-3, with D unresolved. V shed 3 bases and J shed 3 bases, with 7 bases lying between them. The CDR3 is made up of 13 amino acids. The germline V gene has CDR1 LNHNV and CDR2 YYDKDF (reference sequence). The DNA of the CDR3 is TGTGCCACCAGCAGGGTGCAGACAGATACGCAGTATTTT. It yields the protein CATSRVQTDTQYF.

The CDR3 region is CASSAYRGRGNIQYF. In nucleotides, the CDR3 is TGTGCCAGCAGTGCCTACAGGGGGCGCGGGAACATTCAGTACTTC. The V call is TRBV6-2 or TRBV6-3, the J call TRBJ2-4; 9 nucleotides line up with TRBD1. The CDR3 loop spans 15 amino acids. Germline CDR1 and CDR2: MNHEY and SVGEGT. The V gene end was trimmed by 5 bases and the J gene end by 7 bases; junction bases not matched to a gene: 9.

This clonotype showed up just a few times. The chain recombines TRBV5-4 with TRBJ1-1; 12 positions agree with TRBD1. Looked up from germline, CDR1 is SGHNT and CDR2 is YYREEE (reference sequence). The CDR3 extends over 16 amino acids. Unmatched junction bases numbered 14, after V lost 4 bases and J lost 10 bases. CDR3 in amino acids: CASSGDRGRIWSRAFF. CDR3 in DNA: TGTGCCAGCAGCGGGGACAGGGGGCGCATATGGTCTAGAGCTTTCTTT.

The CDR3 DNA sequence: TGCGCCAGCAGCCAAGATCTGGACAGGATCGGCCCTGAAGCTTTCTTT. This gives the protein CASSQDLDRIGPEAFF. The chain has TRBV4-1 and TRBJ1-1, with 7 nucleotides matching TRBD1. After removal of 0 bases from V and 6 bases from J, the junction contained 10 bases not matched to a gene. CDR1 is MGHRA, CDR2 YSYEKL, per germline. This CDR3 has 16 amino acids.

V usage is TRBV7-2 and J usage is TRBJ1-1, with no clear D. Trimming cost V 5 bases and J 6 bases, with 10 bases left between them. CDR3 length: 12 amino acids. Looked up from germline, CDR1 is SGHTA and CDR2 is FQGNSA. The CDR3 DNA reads TGTGCCAGCAGCCCCCCCCCGCCTGAAGCTTTCTTT. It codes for CASSPPPPEAFF.

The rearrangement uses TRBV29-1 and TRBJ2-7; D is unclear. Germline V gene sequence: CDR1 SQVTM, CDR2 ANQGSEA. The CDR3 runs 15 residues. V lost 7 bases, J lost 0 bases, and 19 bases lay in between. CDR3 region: CSATSWFTASYEQYF. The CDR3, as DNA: TGCAGCGCCACAAGCTGGTTCACGGCCTCCTACGAGCAGTACTTC.

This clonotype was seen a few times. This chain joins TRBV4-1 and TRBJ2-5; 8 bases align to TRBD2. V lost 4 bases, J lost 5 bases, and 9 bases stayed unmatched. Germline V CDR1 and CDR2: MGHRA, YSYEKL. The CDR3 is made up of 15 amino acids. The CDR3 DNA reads TGCGCCAGCAGCCTGGGAAGCGGGGGCGAGGAGACCCAGTACTTC. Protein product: CASSLGSGGEETQYF.

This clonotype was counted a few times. CDR3 loop: CASSSEQGSLDTQYF. CDR3 nucleotides: TGTGCCAGCAGCTCTGAACAGGGAAGTTTAGATACGCAGTATTTT. V usage is TRBV7-8 and J usage is TRBJ2-3, with D maybe TRBD1 (6 bases). The germline V gene encodes CDR1 SGHVS and CDR2 FQNEAQ. V was shortened by 4 bases and J by 5 bases, with 16 bases between the two germline ends. CDR3 length: 15 amino acids. The whole variable domain, filled in from reference TRBV7-8 and TRBJ2-3, reads GAGVSQSPRYKVAKRGQDVALRCDPISGHVSLFWYQQALGQGPEFLTYFQNEAQLDKSGLPSDRFFAERPEGSVSTLKIQRTQQEDSAVYLCASSSEQGSLDTQYFGPGTRLTVL.

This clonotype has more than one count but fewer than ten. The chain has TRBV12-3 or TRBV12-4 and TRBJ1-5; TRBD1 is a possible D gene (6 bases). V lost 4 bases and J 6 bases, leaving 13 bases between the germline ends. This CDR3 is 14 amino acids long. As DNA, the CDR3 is TGTGCCAGCAGTTCCGCCGGGGGGCGTCAGCCCCAGCATTTT. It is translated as CASSSAGGRQPQHF.

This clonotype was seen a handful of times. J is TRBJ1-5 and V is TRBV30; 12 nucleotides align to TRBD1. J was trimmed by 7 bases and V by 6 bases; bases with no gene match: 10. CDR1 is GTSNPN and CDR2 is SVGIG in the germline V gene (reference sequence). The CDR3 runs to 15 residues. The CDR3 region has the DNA TGTGCCTGTTCCGGGACAGGGGGCGAATGGCAGCCCCAGCATTTT. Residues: CACSGTGGEWQPQHF.

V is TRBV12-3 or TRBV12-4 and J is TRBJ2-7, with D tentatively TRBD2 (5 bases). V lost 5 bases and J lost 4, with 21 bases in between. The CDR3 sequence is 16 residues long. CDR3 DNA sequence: TGTGCCAGCAGTGCAACAACCGGGATTCAAGTGTACGAGCAGTACGTC. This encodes CASSATTGIQVYEQYV.

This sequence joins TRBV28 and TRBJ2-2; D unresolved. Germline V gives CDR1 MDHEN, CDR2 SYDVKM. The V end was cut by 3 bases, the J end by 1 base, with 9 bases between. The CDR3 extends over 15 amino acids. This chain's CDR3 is CASSFLQRNTGELFF. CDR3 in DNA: TGTGCCAGCAGTTTCTTACAGCGGAACACCGGGGAGCTGTTTTTT.

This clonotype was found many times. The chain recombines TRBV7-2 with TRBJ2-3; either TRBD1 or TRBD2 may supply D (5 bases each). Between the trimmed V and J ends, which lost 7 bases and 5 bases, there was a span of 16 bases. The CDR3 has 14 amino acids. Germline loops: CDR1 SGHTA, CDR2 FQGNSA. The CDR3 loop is CASTRGQGLDTQYF. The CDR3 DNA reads TGTGCCAGCACCCGGGGTCAGGGTCTAGATACGCAGTATTTT.

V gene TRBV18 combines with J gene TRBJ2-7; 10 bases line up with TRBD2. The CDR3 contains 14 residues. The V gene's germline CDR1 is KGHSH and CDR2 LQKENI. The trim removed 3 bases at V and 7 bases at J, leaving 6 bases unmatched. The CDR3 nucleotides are TGTGCCAGCTCACCCCCTAGCGGGGGAGGAGAGCAGTACTTC. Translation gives CASSPPSGGGEQYF. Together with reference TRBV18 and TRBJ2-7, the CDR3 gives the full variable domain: NAGVMQNPRHLVRRRGQEARLRCSPMKGHSHVYWYRQLPEEGLKFMVYLQKENIIDESGMPKERFSAEFPKEGPSILRIQQVVRGDSAAYFCASSPPSGGGEQYFGPGTRLTVT.

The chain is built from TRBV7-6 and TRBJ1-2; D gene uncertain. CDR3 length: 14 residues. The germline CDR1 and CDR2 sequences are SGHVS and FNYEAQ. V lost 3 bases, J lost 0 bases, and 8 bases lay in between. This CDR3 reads CASSLSQANYGYTF. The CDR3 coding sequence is TGTGCCAGCAGCTTGAGCCAGGCTAACTATGGCTACACCTTC.

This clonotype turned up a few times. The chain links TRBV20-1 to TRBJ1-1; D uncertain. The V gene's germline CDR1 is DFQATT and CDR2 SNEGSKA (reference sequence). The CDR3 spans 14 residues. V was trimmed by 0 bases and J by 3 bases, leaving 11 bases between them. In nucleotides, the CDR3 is TGCAGTGCTAGAGATTATCGGGAAGACACTGAAGCTTTCTTT. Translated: CSARDYREDTEAFF.

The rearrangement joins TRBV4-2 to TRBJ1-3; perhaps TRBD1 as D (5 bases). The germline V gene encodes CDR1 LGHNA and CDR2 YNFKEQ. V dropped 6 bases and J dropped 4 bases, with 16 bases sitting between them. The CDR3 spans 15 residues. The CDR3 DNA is TGTGCCAGCAGTCGGGGGTACGACGGAGGAAACACCATATATTTT. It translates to CASSRGYDGGNTIYF.

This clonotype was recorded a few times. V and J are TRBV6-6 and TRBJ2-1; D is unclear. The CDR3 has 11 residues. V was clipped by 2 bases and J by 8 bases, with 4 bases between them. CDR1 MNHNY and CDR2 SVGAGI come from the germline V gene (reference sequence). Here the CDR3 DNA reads TGTGCCAGCAGTTACACCCATGAGCAGTTCTTC. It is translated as CASSYTHEQFF.

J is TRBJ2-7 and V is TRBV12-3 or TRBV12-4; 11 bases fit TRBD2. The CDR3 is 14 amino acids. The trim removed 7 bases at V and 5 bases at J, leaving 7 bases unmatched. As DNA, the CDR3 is TGTGCCAGCACAATTACTAGCGGGAGCCACGAGCAGTACTTC. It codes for CASTITSGSHEQYF.

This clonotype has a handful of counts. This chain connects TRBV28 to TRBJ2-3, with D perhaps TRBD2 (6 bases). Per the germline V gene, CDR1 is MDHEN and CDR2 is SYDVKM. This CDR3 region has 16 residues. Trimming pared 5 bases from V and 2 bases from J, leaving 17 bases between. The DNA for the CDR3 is TGTGCCAGCAGTATGGGCTCGACTAGGCCCACAGATACGCAGTATTTT. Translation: CASSMGSTRPTDTQYF.

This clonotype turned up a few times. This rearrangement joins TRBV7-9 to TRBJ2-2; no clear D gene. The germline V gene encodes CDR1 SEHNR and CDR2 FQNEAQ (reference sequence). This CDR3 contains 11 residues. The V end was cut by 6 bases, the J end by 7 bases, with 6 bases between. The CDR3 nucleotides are TGTGCCAGCAGGAAGATCGGGGAGCTGTTTTTT. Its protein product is CASRKIGELFF.

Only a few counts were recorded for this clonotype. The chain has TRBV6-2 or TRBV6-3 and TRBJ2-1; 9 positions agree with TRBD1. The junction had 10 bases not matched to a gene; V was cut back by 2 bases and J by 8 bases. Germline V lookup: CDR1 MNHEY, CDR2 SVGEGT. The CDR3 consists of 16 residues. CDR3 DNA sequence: TGTGCCAGCAGTTACCCGGGACAGGGCCCGGGGCATGAGCAGTTCTTC. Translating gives CASSYPGQGPGHEQFF.

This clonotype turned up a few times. CDR3 region: CASSTNYEQYF. In DNA, the CDR3 is TGTGCCAGCAGTACCAACTACGAGCAGTACTTC. This chain joins TRBV12-3 or TRBV12-4 and TRBJ2-7; D is unclear. This CDR3 has 11 residues. Between the trimmed V and J ends, which lost 5 bases and 3 bases, there was a span of 5 bases.